The 15 T cell receptor beta chains in this list originate from one sample, sequenced in a study of shared clonotypes between healthy human individuals. Libraries were prepared by immunoSEQ multiplex PCR; TCRdb keeps only in-frame clonotypes and omits some of them. The sample has roughly 110,000 clones, around 66% seen once. Sequencing used memory CD8+ T cells sorted from blood. Subset meaning: CD45RO+ cells pooled with CCR7-negative TemRA cells. The receptor set was obtained from a woman in her twenties or thirties in good health.

This clone has just a few counts. This chain joins TRBV7-9 and TRBJ2-3; 7 bases fit TRBD1. Germline CDR1 and CDR2: SEHNR and FQNEAQ (reference sequence). After removal of 5 bases from V and 3 bases from J, the junction contained 11 bases not matched to a gene. The length of the CDR3 is 16 residues. CDR3: CASSPSQGGRTDTQYF. The CDR3 DNA reads TGTGCCAGCAGCCCGTCGCAAGGGGGCAGGACAGATACGCAGTATTTT.

The sample holds a few counts of this clone. The chain joins TRBV7-9 to TRBJ2-1, with 7 nucleotides matching TRBD1. The CDR3 is 14 residues long. Germline values: CDR1 SEHNR, CDR2 FQNEAQ (reference sequence). The J segment lost 7 bases and the V segment lost 4 bases, leaving 7 bases of the junction unmatched. Here the CDR3 reads CASSSGGSVNEQFF. The CDR3 nucleotides are TGTGCCAGCAGCTCAGGGGGATCAGTAAATGAGCAGTTCTTC.

The V gene is TRBV4-1, the J gene TRBJ2-7; no reliable D call. Deletions cut 0 bases from V and 0 bases from J, with 18 bases between. Germline V gene data show CDR1 as MGHRA and CDR2 as YSYEKL. The CDR3 extends over 18 amino acids. The CDR3 is CASSQDRVLWVSSYEQYF. CDR3 nucleotide sequence: TGCGCCAGCAGCCAAGATCGGGTATTGTGGGTGTCCTCCTACGAGCAGTACTTC.

This clone was seen repeatedly, ten times or more. The rearrangement uses TRBV5-1 and TRBJ1-2; D might be TRBD1 (6 bases). The length of the CDR3 is 17 residues. Germline V gives CDR1 SGHRS, CDR2 YFSETQ. The germline V and J ends were trimmed by 2 bases and 5 bases, with 22 bases remaining between them. DNA for the CDR3: TGCGCCAGCAGCTTTAGGACAGCGCCTAACCGTGGGTATGGCTACACCTTC. Translating it yields CASSFRTAPNRGYGYTF. The entire variable domain, with the rest obtained from reference TRBV5-1 and TRBJ1-2, is as follows: KAGVTQTPRYLIKTRGQQVTLSCSPISGHRSVSWYQQTPGQGLQFLFEYFSETQRNKGNFPGRFSGRQFSNSRSEMNVSTLELGDSALYLCASSFRTAPNRGYGYTFGSGTRLTVV.

This clone has only one observation. This sequence joins TRBV15 and TRBJ1-1, with D perhaps matching TRBD1 (5 bases). There are 13 residues in the CDR3. CDR1 is LNHNV and CDR2 is YYDKDF in the germline V gene (reference sequence). The V gene lost 0 bases and the J gene lost 6 bases, with 8 bases spanning the gap. The CDR3 nucleotides are TGTGCCACCAGCAGAGATCGGGGGGCTGAAGCTTTCTTT. Its protein product is CATSRDRGAEAFF.

This sequence joins TRBV11-2 and TRBJ2-3; D assignment may be TRBD1 or TRBD2 (5 bases each). With 5 bases removed from V and 2 bases from J, the gap between germline ends came to 11 bases. The CDR3 is 14 amino acids. Looked up from germline, CDR1 is SGHAT and CDR2 is FQNNGV. In DNA, the CDR3 is TGTGCCAGCAGCCCCGTCGGGGCCACAGATACGCAGTATTTT. Translating it yields CASSPVGATDTQYF.

This clone has just a few counts. The V call is TRBV25-1, the J call TRBJ2-1; TRBD2 matches at 8 bases. The CDR3 has 14 residues. Germline V gene data show CDR1 as MGHDK and CDR2 as SYGVNS. Trimming cost V 3 bases and J 4 bases; bases outside gene matches: 2. CDR3 sequence (DNA): TGTGCCAGCAGTGATAGCGGGGAGTACAATGAGCAGTTCTTC. Amino acids: CASSDSGEYNEQFF. Based on the CDR3 plus reference TRBV25-1 and TRBJ2-1, the full variable domain is EADIYQTPRYLVIGTGKKITLECSQTMGHDKMYWYQQDPGMELHLIHYSYGVNSTEKGDLSSESTVSRIRTEHFPLTLESARPSHTSQYLCASSDSGEYNEQFFGPGTRLTVL.

This chain joins TRBV6-1 and TRBJ1-1; perhaps TRBD1 as D (5 bases). V gave up 7 bases and J gave up 5 bases, with 14 bases separating them. Per germline, CDR1 MNHNS and CDR2 SASEGT. The CDR3 is 13 residues long. The CDR3 sequence is CASTRPGTTEAFF. The CDR3 DNA sequence: TGTGCCAGCACTAGACCCGGGACGACTGAAGCTTTCTTT.

The rearrangement links TRBV18 to TRBJ2-1; D assignment may be TRBD1 or TRBD2 (5 bases each). Trimming removed 3 bases at V and 3 bases at J, with 12 bases between. The CDR3 contains 15 residues. Looked up from germline, CDR1 is KGHSH and CDR2 is LQKENI. CDR3 in DNA: TGTGCCAGCTCACCCCGGGACGTAAGCTACAATGAGCAGTTCTTC. This translates into CASSPRDVSYNEQFF.

This clone was recorded at least ten times. This chain uses TRBV30 with TRBJ2-1, with D possibly matching TRBD2 (6 bases). The germline gives CDR1 GTSNPN, CDR2 SVGIG (reference sequence). The V and J ends lost 3 bases and 7 bases respectively, with 19 bases between them. The CDR3 sequence is 15 residues long. The CDR3 coding sequence is TGTGCCTGGAGCGACCTTAGCGGAGACCTGAATGAGCAGTTCTTC. Translated, it gives CAWSDLSGDLNEQFF.

Concerning this clone: Its ends do not fully match the called genes, so a read error is possible. The CDR3 coding sequence is TGTGCCACCAGCGGTGGACAGTTCAATAAGCCCCAGCATTTT. Amino acids: CATSGGQFNKPQHF. The V and J genes are TRBV15 and TRBJ1-5; D perhaps matches TRBD1 (6 bases). Per germline, CDR1 LNHNV and CDR2 YYDKDF (reference sequence). This CDR3 contains 14 residues. The variable domain in full, completed from reference TRBV15 and TRBJ1-5, reads DAMVIQNPRYQVTQFGKPVTLSCSQTLNHNVMYWYQQKSSQAPKLLFHYYDKDFNNEADTPDNFQSRRPNTSFCFLDIRSPGLGDTAMYLCATSGGQFNKPQHFGDGTRLSIL.

The chain couples TRBV7-9 to TRBJ1-1, with 7 bases lining up with TRBD1. Trimming took 4 bases from V and 2 from J; bases not matched to a gene: 10. The CDR3 covers 16 residues. From germline, CDR1 is SEHNR and CDR2 FQNEAQ (reference sequence). The CDR3 DNA is TGTGCCAGCAGCTCGGAGGGGGACAGTAGCAACACTGAAGCTTTCTTT. Translating gives CASSSEGDSSNTEAFF.

The chain has TRBV4-1 and TRBJ2-5; possibly TRBD1 for D (6 bases). Germline V gene lookup returns CDR1 MGHRA and CDR2 YSYEKL. The CDR3 sequence is 15 residues long. V lost 2 bases and J 7 bases, leaving 17 bases between the germline ends. The CDR3 is CASSQSTGTGMTQYF. CDR3 nucleotide sequence: TGCGCCAGCAGCCAATCAACAGGGACGGGGATGACCCAGTACTTC.

The gene calls are TRBV15 and TRBJ2-3; 8 nucleotides line up with TRBD1. The V and J ends lost 3 bases and 4 bases, in that order; junction bases with no gene match: 6. This CDR3 contains 15 residues. CDR1 is LNHNV and CDR2 is YYDKDF in the germline V gene (reference sequence). The CDR3, as DNA: TGTGCCACCAGCAGGGACAGGGACGGGGCAGATACGCAGTATTTT. The encoded protein is CATSRDRDGADTQYF.

This clone was counted ten times or more. The rearrangement uses TRBV27 and TRBJ1-5, with D hard to call. The V gene lost 3 bases and the J gene lost 7 bases, with 7 bases spanning the gap. This CDR3 has 12 residues. Germline V gene sequence: CDR1 MNHEY, CDR2 SMNVEV (reference sequence). In nucleotides, the CDR3 is TGTGCCAGCAGTTTTGTTGGACAGCCCCAGCATTTT. Translating it yields CASSFVGQPQHF.